This T cell receptor beta chain is from a study of shared clonotypes between healthy human individuals. Study summary: The donors, a couple of women and three men, were aged 18 to 49. CD4 naive and CD4 memory each took three plates per donor, while CD8 naive took two and CD8 memory one.

Study-wide findings and caveats: Naive CD4 clonotype sharing across four donors was approximately 5%.

About this clone itself: No antigen is known for it. In the same sample, other DNA sequences code for this CDR3.

All donors qualified as healthy HIV-negative adults and had experienced no recent acute infections or vaccinations. Here immunoSEQ multiplex PCR was the method, and the copy in TCRdb shows in-frame clones only, minus some. This sample has under 2,500,000 clones; roughly 95% occur once, and the top ten carry roughly 0.13%. Sequences were obtained from naive CD4+ T cells sorted from blood. Subset meaning: CD45RA+ positively selected. This receptor was obtained from a man younger than 35 in good health.

The CDR3 reads CASSLSTGTEAFF. Written as DNA, the CDR3 is TGTGCCAGCAGCCTATCGACAGGGACTGAAGCTTTCTTT. The V and J genes are TRBV7-9 and TRBJ1-1; 7 bases agree with TRBD1. With V trimmed by 5 bases and J by 5 bases, 5 bases remained unmatched. Germline V lookup: CDR1 SEHNR, CDR2 FQNEAQ (reference sequence). The CDR3 consists of 13 residues.